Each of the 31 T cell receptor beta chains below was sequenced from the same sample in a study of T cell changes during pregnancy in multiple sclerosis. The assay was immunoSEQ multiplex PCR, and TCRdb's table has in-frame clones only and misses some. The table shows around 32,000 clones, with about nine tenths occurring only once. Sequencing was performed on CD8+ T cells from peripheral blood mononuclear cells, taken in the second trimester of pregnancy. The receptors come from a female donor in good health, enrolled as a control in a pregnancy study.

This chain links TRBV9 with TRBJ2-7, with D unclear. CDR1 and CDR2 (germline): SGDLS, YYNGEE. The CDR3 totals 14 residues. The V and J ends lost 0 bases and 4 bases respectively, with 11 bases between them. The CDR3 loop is CASSVGLTSYEQYF. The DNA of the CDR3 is TGTGCCAGCAGCGTAGGTCTTACTTCTTACGAGCAGTACTTC.

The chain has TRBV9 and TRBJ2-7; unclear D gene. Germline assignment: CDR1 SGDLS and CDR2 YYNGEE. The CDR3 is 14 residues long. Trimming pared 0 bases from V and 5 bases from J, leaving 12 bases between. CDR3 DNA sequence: TGTGCCAGCAGCGTAGCCAGAGATACTAACGAGCAGTACTTC. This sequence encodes CASSVARDTNEQYF.

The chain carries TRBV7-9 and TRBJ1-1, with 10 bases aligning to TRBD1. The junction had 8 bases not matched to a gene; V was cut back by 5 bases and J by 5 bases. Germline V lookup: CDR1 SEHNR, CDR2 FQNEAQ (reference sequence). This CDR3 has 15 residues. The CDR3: CASSRWDRGETEAFF. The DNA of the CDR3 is TGTGCCAGCAGCCGATGGGACAGGGGAGAAACTGAAGCTTTCTTT.

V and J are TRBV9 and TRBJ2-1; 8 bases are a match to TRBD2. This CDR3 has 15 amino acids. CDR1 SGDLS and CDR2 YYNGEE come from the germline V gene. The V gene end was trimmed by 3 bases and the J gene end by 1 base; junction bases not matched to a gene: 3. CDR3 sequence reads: CASSDSGDSYNEQFF. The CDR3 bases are TGTGCCAGCAGCGATAGCGGGGATTCCTACAATGAGCAGTTCTTC.

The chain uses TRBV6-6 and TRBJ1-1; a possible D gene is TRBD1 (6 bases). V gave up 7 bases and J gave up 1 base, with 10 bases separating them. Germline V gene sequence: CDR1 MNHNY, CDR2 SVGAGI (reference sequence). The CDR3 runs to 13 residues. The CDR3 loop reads CASNPQGNTEAFF. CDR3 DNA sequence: TGTGCCAGCAATCCACAGGGGAACACTGAAGCTTTCTTT.

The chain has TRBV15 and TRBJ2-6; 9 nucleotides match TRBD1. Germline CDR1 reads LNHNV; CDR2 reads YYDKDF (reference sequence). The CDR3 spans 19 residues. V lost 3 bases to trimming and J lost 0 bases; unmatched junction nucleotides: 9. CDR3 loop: CATSSPPGTGYSGANVLTF. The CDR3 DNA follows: TGTGCCACCAGCAGCCCCCCCGGGACAGGGTACTCTGGGGCCAACGTCCTGACTTTC.

The DNA of the CDR3 is TGTGCCAGCAGTTACGGACTAGCGGGTTCGGAGCAGTACTTC. It yields the protein CASSYGLAGSEQYF. This chain uses TRBV6-5 with TRBJ2-7; 11 nucleotides line up with TRBD2. The CDR3 runs to 14 residues. V lost 2 bases to trimming and J lost 7 bases; unmatched junction nucleotides: 4. In germline, CDR1 is MNHEY, CDR2 SVGAGI.

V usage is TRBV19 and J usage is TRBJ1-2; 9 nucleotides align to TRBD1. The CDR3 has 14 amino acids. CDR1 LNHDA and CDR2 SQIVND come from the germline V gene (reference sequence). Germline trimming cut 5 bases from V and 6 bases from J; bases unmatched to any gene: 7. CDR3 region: CASSPRTGVDGYTF. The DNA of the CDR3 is TGTGCCAGTAGTCCTAGGACAGGGGTCGATGGCTACACCTTC.

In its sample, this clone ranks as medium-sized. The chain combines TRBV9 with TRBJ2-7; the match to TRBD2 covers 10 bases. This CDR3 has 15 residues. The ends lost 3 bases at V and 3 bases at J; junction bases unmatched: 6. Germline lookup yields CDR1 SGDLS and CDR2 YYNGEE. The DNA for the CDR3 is TGTGCCAGCAGCGCAGCTAGCGGGGGACACTACGAGCAGTACTTC. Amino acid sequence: CASSAASGGHYEQYF.

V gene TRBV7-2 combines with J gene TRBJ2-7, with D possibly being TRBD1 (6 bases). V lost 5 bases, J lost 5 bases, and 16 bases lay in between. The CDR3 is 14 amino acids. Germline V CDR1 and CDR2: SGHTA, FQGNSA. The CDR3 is CASSLSGAQNEQYF. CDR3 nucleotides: TGTGCCAGCAGCCTCTCAGGGGCGCAGAACGAGCAGTACTTC.

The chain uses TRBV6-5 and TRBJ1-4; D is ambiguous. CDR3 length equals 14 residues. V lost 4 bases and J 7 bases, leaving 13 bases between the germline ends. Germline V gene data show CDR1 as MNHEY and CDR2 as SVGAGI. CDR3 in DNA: TGTGCCAGCAGTTTGGTGGGCTCCCGTGAAAAACTGTTTTTT. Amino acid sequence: CASSLVGSREKLFF.

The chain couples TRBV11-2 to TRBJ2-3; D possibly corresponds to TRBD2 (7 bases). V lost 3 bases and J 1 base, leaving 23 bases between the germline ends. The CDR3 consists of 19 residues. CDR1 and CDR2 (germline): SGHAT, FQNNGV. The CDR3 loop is CASSFPQGGADSGTDTQYF. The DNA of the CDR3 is TGTGCCAGCAGCTTCCCCCAAGGGGGGGCCGATTCTGGCACAGATACGCAGTATTTT.

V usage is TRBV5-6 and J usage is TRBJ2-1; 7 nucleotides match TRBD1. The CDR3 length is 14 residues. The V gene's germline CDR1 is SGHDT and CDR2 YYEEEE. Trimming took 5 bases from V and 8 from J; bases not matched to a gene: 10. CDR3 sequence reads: CASSYLTGLDEQFF. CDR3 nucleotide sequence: TGTGCCAGCAGTTACCTGACAGGGCTCGATGAGCAGTTCTTC.

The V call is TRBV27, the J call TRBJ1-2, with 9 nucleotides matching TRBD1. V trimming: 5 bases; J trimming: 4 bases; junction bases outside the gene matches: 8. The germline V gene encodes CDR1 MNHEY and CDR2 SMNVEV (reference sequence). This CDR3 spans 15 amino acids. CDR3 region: CASSHTGGAPYGYTF. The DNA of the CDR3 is TGTGCCAGCAGTCACACAGGGGGCGCCCCCTATGGCTACACCTTC.

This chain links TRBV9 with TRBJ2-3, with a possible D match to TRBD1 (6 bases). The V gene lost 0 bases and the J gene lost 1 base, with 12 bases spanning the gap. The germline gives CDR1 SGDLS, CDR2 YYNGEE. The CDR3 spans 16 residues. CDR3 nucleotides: TGTGCCAGCAGCGTAGGATGGGGGCCCGGCACAGATACGCAGTATTTT. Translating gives CASSVGWGPGTDTQYF.

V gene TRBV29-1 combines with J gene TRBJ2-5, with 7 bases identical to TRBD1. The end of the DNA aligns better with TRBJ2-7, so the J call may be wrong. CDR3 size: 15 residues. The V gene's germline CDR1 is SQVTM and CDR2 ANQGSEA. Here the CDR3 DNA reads TGCAGCGTTCAGGGACAGTTCCCGACAAGGGACGAGCAGTACTTC. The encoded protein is CSVQGQFPTRDEQYF.

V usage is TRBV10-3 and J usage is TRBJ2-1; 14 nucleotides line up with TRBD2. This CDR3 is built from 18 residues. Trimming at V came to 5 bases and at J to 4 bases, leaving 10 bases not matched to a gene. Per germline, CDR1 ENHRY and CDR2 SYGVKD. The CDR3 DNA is TGTGCCATCAGTCCCGACGGGACTAGCGGGGGACCATACAATGAGCAGTTCTTC. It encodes CAISPDGTSGGPYNEQFF.

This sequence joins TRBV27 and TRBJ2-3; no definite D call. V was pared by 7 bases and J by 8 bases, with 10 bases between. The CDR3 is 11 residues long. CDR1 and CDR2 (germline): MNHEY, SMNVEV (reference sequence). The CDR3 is CASKETGTQYF. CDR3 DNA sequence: TGTGCCAGCAAGGAGACCGGTACGCAGTATTTT.

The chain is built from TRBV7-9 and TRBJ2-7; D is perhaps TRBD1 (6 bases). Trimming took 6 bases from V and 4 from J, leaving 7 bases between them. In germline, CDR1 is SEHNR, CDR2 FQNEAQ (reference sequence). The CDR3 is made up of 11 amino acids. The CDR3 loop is CASRQGYEQYF. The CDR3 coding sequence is TGTGCCAGCAGACAGGGTTACGAGCAGTACTTC.

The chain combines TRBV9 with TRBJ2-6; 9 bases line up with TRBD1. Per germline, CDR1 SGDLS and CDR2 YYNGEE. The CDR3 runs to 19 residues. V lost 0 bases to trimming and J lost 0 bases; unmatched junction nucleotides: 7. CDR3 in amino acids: CASSVDIGDRASGANVLTF. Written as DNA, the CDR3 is TGTGCCAGCAGCGTAGACATCGGGGACAGGGCCTCTGGGGCCAACGTCCTGACTTTC. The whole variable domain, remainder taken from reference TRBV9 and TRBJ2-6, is DSGVTQTPKHLITATGQRVTLRCSPRSGDLSVYWYQQSLDQGLQFLIQYYNGEERAKGNILERFSAQQFPDLHSELNLSSLELGDSALYFCASSVDIGDRASGANVLTFGAGSRLTVL.

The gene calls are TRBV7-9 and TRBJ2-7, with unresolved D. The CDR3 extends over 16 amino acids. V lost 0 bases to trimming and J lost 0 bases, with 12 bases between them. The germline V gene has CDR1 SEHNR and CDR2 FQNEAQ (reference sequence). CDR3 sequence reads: CASSLAGTMSSYEQYF. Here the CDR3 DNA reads TGTGCCAGCAGCTTAGCGGGTACTATGAGCTCCTACGAGCAGTACTTC.

CDR3 in amino acids: CASRDAGGGPYGYTF. CDR3 DNA sequence: TGTGCCAGCCGCGACGCTGGGGGGGGACCCTATGGCTACACCTTC. V usage is TRBV27 and J usage is TRBJ1-2; perhaps TRBD1 as D (5 bases). V dropped 8 bases and J dropped 4 bases, with 20 bases sitting between them. Germline V CDR1 and CDR2: MNHEY, SMNVEV (reference sequence). This CDR3 is 15 amino acids long.

The CDR3 here is CASLFIDREVAEAFF. The DNA for the CDR3 is TGTGCCAGTCTCTTTATTGACAGGGAAGTTGCTGAAGCTTTCTTT. The V and J genes are TRBV6-5 and TRBJ1-1; TRBD1 matches at 7 bases. The trim removed 9 bases at V and 6 bases at J, leaving 16 bases unmatched. This CDR3 is 15 amino acids long. Germline lookup yields CDR1 MNHEY and CDR2 SVGAGI.

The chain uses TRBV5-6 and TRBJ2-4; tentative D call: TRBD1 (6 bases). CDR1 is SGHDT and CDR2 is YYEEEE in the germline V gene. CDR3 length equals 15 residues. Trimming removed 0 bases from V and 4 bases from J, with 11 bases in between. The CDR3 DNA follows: TGTGCCAGCAGCTTGGAGGGGGATCCAAAAAACATTCAGTACTTC. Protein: CASSLEGDPKNIQYF.

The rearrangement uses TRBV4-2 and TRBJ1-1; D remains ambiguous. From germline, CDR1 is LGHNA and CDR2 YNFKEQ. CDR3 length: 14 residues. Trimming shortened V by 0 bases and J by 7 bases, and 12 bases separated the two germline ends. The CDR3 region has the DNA TGTGCCAGCAGCCAAGATCTTCGGAGCCATGAAGCTTTCTTT. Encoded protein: CASSQDLRSHEAFF.

CDR3 bases: TGTGCCAGCAGCCCCGGACAGCCCCAAGAGACCCAGTACTTC. Protein product: CASSPGQPQETQYF. The genes are TRBV7-8 and TRBJ2-5; tentative D call: TRBD1 (6 bases). The V end was cut by 5 bases, the J end by 1 base, with 11 bases between. Germline CDR1 is SGHVS and CDR2 is FQNEAQ. This CDR3 has 14 residues.

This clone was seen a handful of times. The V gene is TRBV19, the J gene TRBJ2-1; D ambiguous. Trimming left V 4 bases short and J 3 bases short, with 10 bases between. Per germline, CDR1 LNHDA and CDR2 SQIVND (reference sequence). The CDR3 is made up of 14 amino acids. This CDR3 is CASSTSYDYNEQFF. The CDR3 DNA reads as TGTGCCAGTAGTACGTCCTATGACTACAATGAGCAGTTCTTC.

The CDR3 region is CAIRKFYFDRPNTEAFF. In DNA form, the CDR3 reads TGTGCCATCAGGAAATTCTACTTTGACAGGCCGAACACTGAAGCTTTCTTT. This chain joins TRBV10-3 and TRBJ1-1, with D perhaps matching TRBD1 (6 bases). V was shortened by 6 bases and J by 1 base, with 21 bases between the two germline ends. From germline, CDR1 is ENHRY and CDR2 SYGVKD. This CDR3 region has 17 residues.

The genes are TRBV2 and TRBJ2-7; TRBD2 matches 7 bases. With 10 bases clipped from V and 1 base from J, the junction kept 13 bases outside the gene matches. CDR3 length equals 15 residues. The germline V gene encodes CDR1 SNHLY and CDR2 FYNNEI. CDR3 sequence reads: CATRLERGRSYEQYF. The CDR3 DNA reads TGTGCCACCCGCTTGGAGCGGGGTCGGTCCTACGAGCAGTACTTC.

The CDR3 is CASSLDPPKRGGTDTQYF. In nucleotides, the CDR3 is TGTGCCAGCAGCTTAGATCCCCCCAAGCGGGGGGGCACAGATACGCAGTATTTT. The chain combines TRBV11-3 with TRBJ2-3, with 9 bases lining up with TRBD2. This CDR3 contains 18 residues. Germline loops: CDR1 SGHNT, CDR2 YENEEA. The ends lost 0 bases at V and 1 base at J; junction bases unmatched: 8.

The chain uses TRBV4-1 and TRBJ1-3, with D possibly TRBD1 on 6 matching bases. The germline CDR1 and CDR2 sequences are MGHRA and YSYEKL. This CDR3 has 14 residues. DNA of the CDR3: TGCGCGGTAGGGCAGGGGCACTCTGGAAACACCATATATTTT. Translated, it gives CAVGQGHSGNTIYF.